These T cell receptor beta chains were read from a single sample in a study of CD8+ T cells in alopecia areata. Some clones are missing from TCRdb's copy, which holds only in-frame ones; the method was immunoSEQ multiplex PCR. The sample lists 110,000 or so clones, roughly 50% occurring once. Sample: CD4+ T cells sorted from blood, taken at week 24, from a patient treated with tofacitinib. Every receptor here comes from a human donor with alopecia areata. CDR3s include the opening cysteine and the closing phenylalanine or tryptophan. The D gene is left open where the match is weak. A row's size may be missing; if present it is once, few, many or a size class.

J | V | size | D | DNA | CDR3
TRBJ1-4 | TRBV30 | - | - | TGTGCAAATGGAGCAACTAATGAAAAACTGTTTTTT | CANGATNEKLFF
TRBJ2-1 | TRBV28 | few | - | TGTGCCAGCAAGGGGTCCTACGGTGAGCAGTTCTTC | CASKGSYGEQFF
TRBJ1-1 | TRBV11-3 | - | - | TGTGCCAGCGGCGGTGAGGCGAACACTGAAGCTTTCTTT | CASGGEANTEAFF
TRBJ2-2 | TRBV5-6 | few | - | TGTGCCAGCGGACCCTTTAGCGGGGAGCTGTTTTTT | CASGPFSGELFF
TRBJ1-2 | TRBV10-3 | - | - | TGTGCCATCAGTGCCCCGGGTTATGGCTACACCTTC | CAISAPGYGYTF
TRBJ2-3 | TRBV6-5 | - | - | TGTGCCAGCAGTTACTCGTCGGGAACACTCACAGATACGCAGTATTTT | CASSYSSGTLTDTQYF
TRBJ2-5 | TRBV5-1 | few | - | TGCGCCAGCAGTCGAGCGCCCCGTGCGGGCCCAGGAGAGACCCAGTACTTC | CASSRAPRAGPGETQYF
TRBJ2-3 | TRBV9 | few | - | TGTGCCAGCAGCGTAGAGGGGGACCCCGCTAGCACAGATACGCAGTATTTT | CASSVEGDPASTDTQYF
TRBJ2-5 | TRBV29-1 | - | - | TGCAGCGAGGCGGACAGCCAAGAGACCCAGTACTTC | CSEADSQETQYF
TRBJ1-6 | TRBV5-1 | - | TRBD1 | TGCGCCAGCAGCACGGGACAGGGTTATAATTCACCCCTCCACTTT | CASSTGQGYNSPLHF
TRBJ2-6 | TRBV29-1 | few | - | TGCAGCGTTACCGCAGGGAAATCTGGGGCCAACGTCCTGACTTTC | CSVTAGKSGANVLTF
TRBJ2-7 | TRBV29-1 | once | - | TGCAGCGTTGAGGGGGAAACCTACGAGCAGTACTTC | CSVEGETYEQYF
TRBJ2-2 | TRBV7-2 | - | - | TGTGCCAGCACCCGGGGGTTCACCGGGGAGCTGTTTTTT | CASTRGFTGELFF
TRBJ2-7 | TRBV7-8 | - | - | TGTGCCAGCAGCTTAGGGGTCAGGGTGAGCTACGAGCAGTACTTC | CASSLGVRVSYEQYF
TRBJ2-7 | TRBV9 | - | - | TGTGCCAGCAGCGTAGCTGTCGGGGAGGCCTACGAGCAGTACTTC | CASSVAVGEAYEQYF
TRBJ2-7 | TRBV6-1 | - | - | TGTGCCAGCAGCATCAGGACGGGCGGCTACGAGCAGTACTTC | CASSIRTGGYEQYF
TRBJ1-2 | TRBV7-8 | few | - | TGTGCCAGCAGCTTATCGAGAAGAGCTGGTGGCTACACCTTC | CASSLSRRAGGYTF
TRBJ1-2 | TRBV10-3 | - | - | TGTGCCATCAGCGGAGAAGGGGGTTCCTATGGCTACACCTTC | CAISGEGGSYGYTF
TRBJ1-6 | TRBV5-1 | - | TRBD1 | TGCGCCAGCAGCACAGGGGATTCACCCCTCCACTTT | CASSTGDSPLHF
TRBJ2-7 | TRBV30 | - | - | TGTGCCTCAGGGAGCTCCTACGAGCAGTACTTC | CASGSSYEQYF
TRBJ2-3 | TRBV7-2 | few | TRBD1 | TGTGCCAGCAGCCTTGGGGGGACAGGGGGCTATACGCAGTATTTT | CASSLGGTGGYTQYF
TRBJ2-7 | TRBV7-2 | - | - | TGTGCCAGCAGCTTAGGGAGGGGGCGCGGGTACGAGCAGTACTTC | CASSLGRGRGYEQYF
TRBJ2-5 | TRBV6-6 | - | - | TGTGCCAGCAGGTCTGCAGGGGCGGGGGAGACCCAGTACTTC | CASRSAGAGETQYF
TRBJ2-5 | TRBV30 | few | - | TGTGCCTGGTCAGTGGGCTACTTGGGAGAGACCCAGTACTTC | CAWSVGYLGETQYF
TRBJ1-2 | TRBV5-4 | few | - | TGTGCCAGCAGCTTGCCAGCTAACTATGGCTACACCTTC | CASSLPANYGYTF
TRBJ1-5 | TRBV6-9 | - | TRBD1 | TGTGCCAGCAGATCCGGGACAGCCCCTAGCAATCAGCCCCAGCATTTT | CASRSGTAPSNQPQHF
TRBJ2-5 | TRBV5-1 | few | - | TGCGCCAGCAGCCTTGGAGAAGAAGAGACCCAGTACTTC | CASSLGEEETQYF
TRBJ1-5 | TRBV6-6 | - | - | TGTGCCAGCACCCCCGGGGAAAACTGGGGCAATCAGCCCCAGCATTTT | CASTPGENWGNQPQHF
TRBJ2-7 | TRBV6-6 | - | TRBD1 | TGTGCCAGCAGTTCCGGGACAGGGGGACTCGAGCAGTACTTC | CASSSGTGGLEQYF
TRBJ2-5 | TRBV5-1 | - | TRBD2 | TGCGCCAGCAGCTCGGGGAGCGGGGTTCGGACCACCCAGTACTTC | CASSSGSGVRTTQYF
TRBJ1-4 | TRBV5-1 | - | TRBD1 | TGCGCCAGCAGCTTGGAAGGACAGGCGAATGAAAAACTGTTTTTT | CASSLEGQANEKLFF
TRBJ2-1 | TRBV29-1 | - | TRBD1 | TGCAGCGTATTACAGGGGGCTGGCAATGAGCAGTTCTTC | CSVLQGAGNEQFF
TRBJ2-5 | TRBV25-1 | - | TRBD2 | TGTGCCAGCAGTGTCGGGGGGGCCGGGCAAGAGACCCAGTACTTC | CASSVGGAGQETQYF
TRBJ1-2 | TRBV30 | - | TRBD1 | TGTGCCTGGAGTGGGACAGGGGGCTATGGCTACACCTTC | CAWSGTGGYGYTF
TRBJ2-7 | TRBV6-5 | - | TRBD1 | TGTGCCAGCAGCCCACAGGGGTCGGGAGAGCAGTACTTC | CASSPQGSGEQYF
TRBJ1-5 | TRBV6-6 | - | - | TGTGCCAGCAGTTACTCGACGGGGGGCGGCAATCAGCCCCAGCATTTT | CASSYSTGGGNQPQHF
TRBJ2-1 | TRBV4-3 | few | - | TGCGCCAGCAGCCAAGATCAGTACAATGAGCAGTTCTTC | CASSQDQYNEQFF
TRBJ1-1 | TRBV29-1 | few | - | TGCAGCTCGGAAGGAGGGGCGCGAGTGAACACTGAAGCTTTCTTT | CSSEGGARVNTEAFF